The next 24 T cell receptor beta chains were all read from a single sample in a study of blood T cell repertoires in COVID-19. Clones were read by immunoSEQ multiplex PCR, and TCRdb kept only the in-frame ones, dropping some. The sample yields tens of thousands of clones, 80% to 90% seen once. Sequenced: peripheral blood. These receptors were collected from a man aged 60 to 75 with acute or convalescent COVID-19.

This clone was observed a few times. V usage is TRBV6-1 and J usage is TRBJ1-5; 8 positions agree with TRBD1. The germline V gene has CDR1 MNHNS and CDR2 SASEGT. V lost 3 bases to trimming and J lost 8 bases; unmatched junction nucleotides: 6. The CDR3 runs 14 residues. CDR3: CASSDLNRGEPQHF. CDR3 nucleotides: TGTGCCAGCAGTGATTTAAACAGGGGGGAGCCCCAGCATTTT.

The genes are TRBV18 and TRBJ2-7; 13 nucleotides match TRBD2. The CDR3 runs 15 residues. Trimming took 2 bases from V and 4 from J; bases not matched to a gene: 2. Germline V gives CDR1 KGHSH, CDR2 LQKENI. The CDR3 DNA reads TGTGCCAGCTCACCAACTAGCGGGGGGGTTTACGAGCAGTACTTC. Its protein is CASSPTSGGVYEQYF.

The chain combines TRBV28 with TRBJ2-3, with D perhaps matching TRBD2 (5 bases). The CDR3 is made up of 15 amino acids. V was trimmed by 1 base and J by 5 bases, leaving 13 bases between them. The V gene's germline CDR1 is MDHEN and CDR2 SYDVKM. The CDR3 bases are TGTGCCAGCAGTTTATCCGGGGTCTTGGGAGATACGCAGTATTTT. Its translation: CASSLSGVLGDTQYF.

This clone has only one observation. CDR3 DNA sequence: TGCGCCAGCAGGGAATCGGGGTTTAAAGGGCCCCAGCATTTT. It yields the protein CASRESGFKGPQHF. The rearrangement uses TRBV10-1 and TRBJ1-5; D unclear. CDR3 length: 14 residues. V was cut by 6 bases and J by 9 bases, with 18 bases left in between. Germline CDR1 WNHNN, CDR2 SYGVQD (reference sequence).

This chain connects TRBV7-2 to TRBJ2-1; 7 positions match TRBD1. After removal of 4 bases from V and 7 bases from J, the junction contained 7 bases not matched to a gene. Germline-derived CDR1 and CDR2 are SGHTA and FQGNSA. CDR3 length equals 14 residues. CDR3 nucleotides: TGTGCCAGCAGCTCCATGGACAGGCTAAATGAGCAGTTCTTC. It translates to CASSSMDRLNEQFF.

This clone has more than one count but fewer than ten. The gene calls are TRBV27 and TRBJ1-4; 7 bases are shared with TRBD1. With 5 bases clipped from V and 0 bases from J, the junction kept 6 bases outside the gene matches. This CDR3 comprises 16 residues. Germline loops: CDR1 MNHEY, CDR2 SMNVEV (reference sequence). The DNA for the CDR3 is TGTGCCAGCAGTCACGGGACAGTTGCAACTAATGAAAAACTGTTTTTT. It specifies CASSHGTVATNEKLFF.

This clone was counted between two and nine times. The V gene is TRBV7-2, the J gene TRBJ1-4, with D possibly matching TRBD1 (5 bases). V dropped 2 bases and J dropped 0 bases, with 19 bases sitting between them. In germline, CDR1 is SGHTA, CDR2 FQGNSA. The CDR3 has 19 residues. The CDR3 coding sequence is TGTGCCAGCAGCTTATTGGCAGGGAAGTTGGGTGCAACTAATGAAAAACTGTTTTTT. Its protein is CASSLLAGKLGATNEKLFF.

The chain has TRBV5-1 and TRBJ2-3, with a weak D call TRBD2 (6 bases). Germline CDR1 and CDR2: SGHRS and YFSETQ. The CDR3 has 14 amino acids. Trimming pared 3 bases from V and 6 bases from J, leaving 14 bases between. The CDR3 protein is CASSSGRTWDTQYF. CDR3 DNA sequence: TGCGCCAGCAGCTCGGGGAGGACCTGGGATACGCAGTATTTT.

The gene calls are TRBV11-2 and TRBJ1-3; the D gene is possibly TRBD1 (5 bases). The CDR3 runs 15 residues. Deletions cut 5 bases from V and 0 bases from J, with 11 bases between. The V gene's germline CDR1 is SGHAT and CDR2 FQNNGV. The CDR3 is CASSQGPSSGNTIYF. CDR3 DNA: TGTGCCAGCAGCCAGGGTCCTTCCTCTGGAAACACCATATATTTT.

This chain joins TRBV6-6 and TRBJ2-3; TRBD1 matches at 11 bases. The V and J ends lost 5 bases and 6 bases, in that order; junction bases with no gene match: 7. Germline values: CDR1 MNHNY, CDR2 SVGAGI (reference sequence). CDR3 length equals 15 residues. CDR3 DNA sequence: TGTGCCAGCAGTCAACCGGACAGGGGGCGGGATACGCAGTATTTT. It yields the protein CASSQPDRGRDTQYF.

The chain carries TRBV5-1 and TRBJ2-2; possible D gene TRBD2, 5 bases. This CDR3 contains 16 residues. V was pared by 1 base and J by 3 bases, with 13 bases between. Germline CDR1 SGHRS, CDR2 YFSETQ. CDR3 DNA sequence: TGCGCCAGCAGCTTGATTCCGGGGTCGGACACCGGGGAGCTGTTTTTT. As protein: CASSLIPGSDTGELFF.

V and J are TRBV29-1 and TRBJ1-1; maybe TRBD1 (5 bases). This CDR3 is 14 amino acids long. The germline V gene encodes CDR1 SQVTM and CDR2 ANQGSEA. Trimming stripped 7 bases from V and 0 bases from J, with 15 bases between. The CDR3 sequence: CSAHPDSLNTEAFF. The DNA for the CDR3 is TGCAGCGCCCACCCCGACAGTTTGAACACTGAAGCTTTCTTT.

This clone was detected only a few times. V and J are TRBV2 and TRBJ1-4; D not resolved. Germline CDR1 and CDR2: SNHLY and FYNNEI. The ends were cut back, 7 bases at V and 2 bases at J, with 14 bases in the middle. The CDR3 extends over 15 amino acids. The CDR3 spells CASTAGGNTNEKLFF. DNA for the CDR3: TGTGCCAGCACAGCGGGAGGCAACACTAATGAAAAACTGTTTTTT. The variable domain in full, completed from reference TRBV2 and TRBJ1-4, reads EPEVTQTPSHQVTQMGQEVILRCVPISNHLYFYWYRQILGQKVEFLVSFYNNEISEKSEIFDDQFSVERPDGSNFTLKIRSTKLEDSAMYFCASTAGGNTNEKLFFGSGTQLSVL.

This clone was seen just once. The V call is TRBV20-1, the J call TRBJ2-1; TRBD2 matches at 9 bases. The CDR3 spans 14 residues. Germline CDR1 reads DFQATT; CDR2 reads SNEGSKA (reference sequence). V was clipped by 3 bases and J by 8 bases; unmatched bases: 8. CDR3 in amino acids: CSASRPSGAYEQFF. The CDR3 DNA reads TGCAGTGCTAGTCGTCCTAGCGGGGCCTATGAGCAGTTCTTC.

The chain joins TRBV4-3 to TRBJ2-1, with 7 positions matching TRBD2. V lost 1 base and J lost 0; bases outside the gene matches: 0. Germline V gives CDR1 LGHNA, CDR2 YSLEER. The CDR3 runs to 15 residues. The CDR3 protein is CASSQGLASYNEQFF. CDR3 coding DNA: TGCGCCAGCAGCCAAGGACTAGCCTCCTACAATGAGCAGTTCTTC.

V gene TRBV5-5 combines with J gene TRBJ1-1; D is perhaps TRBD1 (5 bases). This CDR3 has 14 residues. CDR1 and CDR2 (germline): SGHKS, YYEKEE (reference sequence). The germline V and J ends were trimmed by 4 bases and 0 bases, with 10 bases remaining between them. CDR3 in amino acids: CASSIDSMNTEAFF. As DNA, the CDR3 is TGTGCCAGCAGCATAGACAGCATGAACACTGAAGCTTTCTTT.

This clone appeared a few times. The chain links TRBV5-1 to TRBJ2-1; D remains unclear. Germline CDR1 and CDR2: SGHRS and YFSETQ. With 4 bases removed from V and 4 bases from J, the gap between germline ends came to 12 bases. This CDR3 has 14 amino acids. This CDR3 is CASSASNSYNEQFF. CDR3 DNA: TGCGCCAGCAGCGCTTCAAACAGTTACAATGAGCAGTTCTTC.

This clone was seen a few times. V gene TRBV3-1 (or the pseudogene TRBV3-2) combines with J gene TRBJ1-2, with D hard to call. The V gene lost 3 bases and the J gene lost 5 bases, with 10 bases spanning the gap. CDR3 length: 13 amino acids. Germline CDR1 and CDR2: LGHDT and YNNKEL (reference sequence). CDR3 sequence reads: CASSQVMQYGYTF. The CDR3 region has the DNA TGTGCCAGCAGCCAGGTCATGCAGTATGGCTACACCTTC.

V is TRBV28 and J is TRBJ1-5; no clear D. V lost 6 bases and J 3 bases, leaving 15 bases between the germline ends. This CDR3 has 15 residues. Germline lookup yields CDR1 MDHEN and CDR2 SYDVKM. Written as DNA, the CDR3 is TGTGCCAGCAGCCGTCCGTTAGGAGACAATCAGCCCCAGCATTTT. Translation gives CASSRPLGDNQPQHF.

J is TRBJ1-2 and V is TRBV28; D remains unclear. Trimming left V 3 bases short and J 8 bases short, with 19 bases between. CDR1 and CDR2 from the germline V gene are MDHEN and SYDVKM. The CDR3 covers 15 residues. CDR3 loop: CASSFGQVISGGYTF. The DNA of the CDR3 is TGTGCCAGCAGTTTTGGGCAGGTTATCTCCGGCGGCTACACCTTC.

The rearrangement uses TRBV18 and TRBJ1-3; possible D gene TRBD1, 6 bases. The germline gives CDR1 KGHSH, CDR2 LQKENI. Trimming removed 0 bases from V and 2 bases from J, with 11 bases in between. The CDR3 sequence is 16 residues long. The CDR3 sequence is CASSPPEGGPGNTIYF. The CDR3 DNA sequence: TGTGCCAGCTCACCACCGGAAGGGGGTCCTGGAAACACCATATATTTT.

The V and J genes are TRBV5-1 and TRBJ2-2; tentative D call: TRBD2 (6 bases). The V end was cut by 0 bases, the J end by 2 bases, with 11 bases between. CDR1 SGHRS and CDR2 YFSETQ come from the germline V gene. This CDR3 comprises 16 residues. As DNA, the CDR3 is TGCGCCAGCAGCTTGGCACTAGCAGATAACACCGGGGAGCTGTTTTTT. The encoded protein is CASSLALADNTGELFF. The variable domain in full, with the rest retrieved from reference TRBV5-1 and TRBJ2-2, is KAGVTQTPRYLIKTRGQQVTLSCSPISGHRSVSWYQQTPGQGLQFLFEYFSETQRNKGNFPGRFSGRQFSNSRSEMNVSTLELGDSALYLCASSLALADNTGELFFGEGSRLTVL.

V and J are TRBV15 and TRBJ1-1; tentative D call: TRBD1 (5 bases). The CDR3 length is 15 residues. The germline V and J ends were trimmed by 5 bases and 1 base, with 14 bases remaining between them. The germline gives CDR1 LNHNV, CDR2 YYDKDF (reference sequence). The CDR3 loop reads CATSWGGYGNTEAFF. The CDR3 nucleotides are TGTGCCACCAGCTGGGGGGGATACGGGAACACTGAAGCTTTCTTT.

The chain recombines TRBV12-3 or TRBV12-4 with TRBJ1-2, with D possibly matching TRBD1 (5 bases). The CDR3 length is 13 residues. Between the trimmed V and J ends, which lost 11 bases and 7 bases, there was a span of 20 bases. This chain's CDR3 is CASRRTGSSGYTF. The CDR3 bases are TGTGCCTCACGGAGAACAGGTTCAAGTGGCTACACCTTC.